This T cell receptor (beta chain) originates from a study of cytomegalovirus exposure and HLA in healthy donors. With 60 Vbeta and 13 Jbeta primers, the PCR was carried out. Clones were sequenced by immunoSEQ multiplex PCR, and TCRdb holds only the in-frame ones, with some missing. Among 250,000 to 350,000 clones, just over 85% were seen once, and the ten largest hold around 4.2%. Study-wide findings and caveats: Productive rates of about 90% or about 30% were seen for most TCR beta V segments in an earlier analysis.

Only a few counts were recorded for this clone. The antigen is undetermined. Sequenced sample: PBMCs. The receptor comes from a man in his forties or fifties in good health and CMV-seropositive.

The CDR3 region is CASRPQGGIGEQYF. CDR3 bases: TGTGCCAGCAGGCCCCAAGGGGGCATCGGGGAGCAGTACTTC. This chain uses TRBV6-6 with TRBJ2-7; 7 positions agree with TRBD1. The ends lost 6 bases at V and 7 bases at J; junction bases unmatched: 12. The CDR3 contains 14 residues. Germline loops: CDR1 MNHNY, CDR2 SVGAGI (reference sequence).